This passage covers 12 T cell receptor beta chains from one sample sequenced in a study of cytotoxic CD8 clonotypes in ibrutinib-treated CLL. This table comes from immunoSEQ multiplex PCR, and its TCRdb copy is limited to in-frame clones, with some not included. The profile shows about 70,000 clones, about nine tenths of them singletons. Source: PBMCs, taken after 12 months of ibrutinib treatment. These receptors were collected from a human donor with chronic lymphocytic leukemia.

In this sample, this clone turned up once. The CDR3 reads CAISESGGRRETQYF. The CDR3 nucleotides read TGTGCCATCAGTGAGTCTGGTGGGCGCAGGGAGACCCAGTACTTC. The chain has TRBV10-3 and TRBJ2-5; D call uncertain. The CDR3 length is 15 residues. Per germline, CDR1 ENHRY and CDR2 SYGVKD. V lost 0 bases and J 5 bases, leaving 13 bases between the germline ends.

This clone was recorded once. The CDR3 DNA is TGTGCCAGCAGCGATCCGGGACAGGGGTCCAAAGAGACCCAGTACTTC. This translates into CASSDPGQGSKETQYF. The rearrangement uses TRBV9 and TRBJ2-5, with TRBD1 matching 10 bases. The CDR3 spans 16 residues. The junction had 8 bases not matched to a gene; V was cut back by 3 bases and J by 3 bases. Looked up from germline, CDR1 is SGDLS and CDR2 is YYNGEE.

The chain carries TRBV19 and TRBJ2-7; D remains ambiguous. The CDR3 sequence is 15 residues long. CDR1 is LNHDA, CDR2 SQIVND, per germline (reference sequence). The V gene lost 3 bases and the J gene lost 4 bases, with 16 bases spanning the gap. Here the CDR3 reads CASSIGELRKYEQYF. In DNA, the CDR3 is TGTGCCAGTAGTATCGGTGAACTCCGGAAATACGAGCAGTACTTC.

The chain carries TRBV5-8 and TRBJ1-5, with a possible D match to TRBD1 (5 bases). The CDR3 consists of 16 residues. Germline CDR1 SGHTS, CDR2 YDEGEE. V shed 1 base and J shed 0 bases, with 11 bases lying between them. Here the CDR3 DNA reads TGTGCCAGCAGCTTGATACGACAGACTAGCAATCAGCCCCAGCATTTT. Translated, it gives CASSLIRQTSNQPQHF.

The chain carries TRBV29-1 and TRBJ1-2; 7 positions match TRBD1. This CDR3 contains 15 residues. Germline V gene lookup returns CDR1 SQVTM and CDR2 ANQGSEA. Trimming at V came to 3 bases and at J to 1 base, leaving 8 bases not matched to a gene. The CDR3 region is CSVDSRQGLNYGYTF. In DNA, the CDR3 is TGCAGCGTTGACTCCCGACAGGGACTTAACTATGGCTACACCTTC. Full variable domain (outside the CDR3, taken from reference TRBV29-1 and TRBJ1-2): SAVISQKPSRDICQRGTSLTIQCQVDSQVTMMFWYRQQPGQSLTLIATANQGSEATYESGFVIDKFPISRPNLTFSTLTVSNMSPEDSSIYLCSVDSRQGLNYGYTFGSGTRLTVV.

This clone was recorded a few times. The CDR3 DNA follows: TGTGCCAGCAGCTTCGACAGGGGGGGACTGGGCTACACCTTC. It translates to CASSFDRGGLGYTF. The V and J genes are TRBV11-2 and TRBJ1-2, with 9 positions matching TRBD1. This CDR3 spans 14 amino acids. J lost 8 bases, V lost 3 bases, and 7 bases had no gene match. From germline, CDR1 is SGHAT and CDR2 FQNNGV.

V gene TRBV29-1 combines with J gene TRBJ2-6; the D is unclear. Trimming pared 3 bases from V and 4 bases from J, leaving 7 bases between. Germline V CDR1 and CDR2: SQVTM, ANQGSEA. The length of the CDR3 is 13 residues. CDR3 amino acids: CSVEGSGANVLTF. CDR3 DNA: TGCAGCGTTGAGGGGTCCGGGGCCAACGTCCTGACTTTC.

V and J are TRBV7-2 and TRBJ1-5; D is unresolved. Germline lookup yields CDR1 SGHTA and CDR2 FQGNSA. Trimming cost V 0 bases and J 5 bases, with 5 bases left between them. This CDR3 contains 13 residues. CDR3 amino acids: CASSLAVYQPQHF. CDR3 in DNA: TGTGCCAGCAGCTTAGCTGTATATCAGCCCCAGCATTTT.

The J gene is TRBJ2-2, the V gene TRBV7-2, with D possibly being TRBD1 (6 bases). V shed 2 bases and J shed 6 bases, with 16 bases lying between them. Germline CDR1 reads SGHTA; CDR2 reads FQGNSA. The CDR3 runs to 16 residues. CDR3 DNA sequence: TGTGCCAGCAGCTTAAACAGGGACCGCCGATCCGGGGAGCTGTTTTTT. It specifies CASSLNRDRRSGELFF.

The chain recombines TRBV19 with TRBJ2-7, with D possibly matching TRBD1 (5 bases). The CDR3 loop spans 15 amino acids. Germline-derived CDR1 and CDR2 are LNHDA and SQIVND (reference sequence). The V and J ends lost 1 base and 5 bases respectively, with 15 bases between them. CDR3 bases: TGTGCCAGTAGTATAGTGCGGCGACAGATCAACGAGCAGTACTTC. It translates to CASSIVRRQINEQYF.

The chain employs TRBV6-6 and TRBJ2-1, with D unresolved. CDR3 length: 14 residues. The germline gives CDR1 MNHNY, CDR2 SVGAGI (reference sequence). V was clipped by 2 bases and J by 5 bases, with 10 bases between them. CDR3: CASSYTSKNNEQFF. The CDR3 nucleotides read TGTGCCAGCAGTTACACATCAAAGAACAATGAGCAGTTCTTC.

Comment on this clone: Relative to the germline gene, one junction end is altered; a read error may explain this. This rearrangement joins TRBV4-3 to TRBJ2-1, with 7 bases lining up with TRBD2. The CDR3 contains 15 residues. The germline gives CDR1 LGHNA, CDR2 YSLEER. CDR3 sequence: CASSPRAGVYDEQFF. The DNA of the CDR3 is TGCGCCAGCAGCCCCCGTGCGGGAGTCTACGATGAGCAGTTCTTC.